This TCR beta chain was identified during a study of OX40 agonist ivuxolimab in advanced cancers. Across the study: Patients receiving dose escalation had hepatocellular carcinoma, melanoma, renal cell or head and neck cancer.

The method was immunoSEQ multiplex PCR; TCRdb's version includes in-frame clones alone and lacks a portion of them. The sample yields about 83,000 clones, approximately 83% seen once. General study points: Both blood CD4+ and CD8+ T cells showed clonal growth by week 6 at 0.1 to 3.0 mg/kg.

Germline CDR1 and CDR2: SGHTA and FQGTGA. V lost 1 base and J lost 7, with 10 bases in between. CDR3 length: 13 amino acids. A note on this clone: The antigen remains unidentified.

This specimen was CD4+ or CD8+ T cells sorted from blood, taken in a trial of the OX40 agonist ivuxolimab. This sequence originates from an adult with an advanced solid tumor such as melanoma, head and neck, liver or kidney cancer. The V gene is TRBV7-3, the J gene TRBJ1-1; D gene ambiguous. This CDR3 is CASSLMASYEAFF. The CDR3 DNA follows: TGTGCCAGCAGCTTAATGGCCTCCTATGAAGCTTTCTTT.